These 17 T cell receptor beta chains originate from one sample sequenced in a study of blood T cell repertoires in COVID-19. The data were produced by immunoSEQ multiplex PCR, yet TCRdb's version contains in-frame clones alone and is incomplete. The sample includes 200,000 to 300,000 clones, 88% of them seen just once. Sequenced material: peripheral blood. These receptors were collected from a man aged 60 to 75 who had recovered from COVID-19.

This clone appeared once. V usage is TRBV19 and J usage is TRBJ2-4; TRBD1 aligns across 10 bases. Germline lookup yields CDR1 LNHDA and CDR2 SQIVND (reference sequence). With V trimmed by 4 bases and J by 9 bases, 6 bases remained unmatched. The CDR3 sequence is 14 residues long. The chain's CDR3 is CASSTSTGGGIQYF. The CDR3 DNA reads as TGTGCCAGTAGTACATCGACAGGGGGCGGCATTCAGTACTTC.

The rearrangement links TRBV6-6 to TRBJ2-7; D not certain. The germline gives CDR1 MNHNY, CDR2 SVGAGI (reference sequence). Trimming left V 5 bases short and J 2 bases short, with 16 bases between. The CDR3 loop spans 15 amino acids. The CDR3 is CASSPQQSSAYEQYF. CDR3 nucleotides: TGTGCCAGCAGTCCCCAACAGTCATCAGCCTACGAGCAGTACTTC.

The chain employs TRBV6-1 and TRBJ2-3; D might be TRBD2 (5 bases). Trimming left V 4 bases short and J 2 bases short, with 16 bases between. Germline V gives CDR1 MNHNS, CDR2 SASEGT. The CDR3 length is 16 residues. In nucleotides, the CDR3 is TGTGCCAGCAGTGCAACGACTACGGGGTTCACAGATACGCAGTATTTT. Translation gives CASSATTTGFTDTQYF.

The chain couples TRBV5-6 to TRBJ1-1; 7 bases are a match to TRBD1. Germline V gene sequence: CDR1 SGHDT, CDR2 YYEEEE. V trimming: 2 bases; J trimming: 4 bases; junction bases outside the gene matches: 5. The CDR3 loop spans 14 amino acids. The CDR3 DNA follows: TGTGCCAGCAGCTTCCCAGGGGGGACCACTGAAGCTTTCTTT. It encodes CASSFPGGTTEAFF.

The rearrangement uses TRBV4-2 and TRBJ1-2; D not certain. Looked up from germline, CDR1 is LGHNA and CDR2 is YNFKEQ. This CDR3 region has 14 residues. V lost 0 bases, J lost 0 bases, and 5 bases lay in between. The CDR3 sequence: CASSQDRPNYGYTF. The CDR3 DNA sequence: TGTGCCAGCAGCCAAGACAGGCCTAACTATGGCTACACCTTC.

This chain links TRBV5-5 with TRBJ1-6; D call uncertain. In germline, CDR1 is SGHKS, CDR2 YYEKEE (reference sequence). Trimming shortened V by 0 bases and J by 9 bases, and 16 bases separated the two germline ends. The CDR3 runs to 16 residues. The chain's CDR3 is CASSLVAEEVGSPLHF. In DNA form, the CDR3 reads TGTGCCAGCAGCTTGGTGGCTGAGGAGGTGGGTTCACCCCTCCACTTT.

V and J are TRBV7-9 and TRBJ2-2; 8 nucleotides match TRBD1. This CDR3 region has 18 residues. Germline-derived CDR1 and CDR2 are SEHNR and FQNEAQ (reference sequence). The V gene end was trimmed by 5 bases and the J gene end by 3 bases; junction bases not matched to a gene: 14. As DNA, the CDR3 is TGTGCCAGCAGCCCACGACGGTTGGGACAGGCATACACCGGGGAGCTGTTTTTT. Its protein product is CASSPRRLGQAYTGELFF.

The V call is TRBV6-1, the J call TRBJ1-2, with TRBD1 as a possible D gene (6 bases). V lost 0 bases to trimming and J lost 0 bases, with 8 bases between them. This CDR3 contains 15 residues. CDR1 and CDR2 from the germline V gene are MNHNS and SASEGT. In DNA form, the CDR3 reads TGTGCCAGCAGTGAAGCGGGACACTCTAACTATGGCTACACCTTC. It encodes CASSEAGHSNYGYTF.

J is TRBJ2-2 and V is TRBV19; 7 positions match TRBD1. CDR3 size: 14 residues. V shed 7 bases, J shed 0 bases, and the junction held 2 bases outside the gene matches. Germline V lookup: CDR1 LNHDA, CDR2 SQIVND (reference sequence). CDR3 nucleotide sequence: TGTGCCAGTACCGGGACAGCGAACACCGGGGAGCTGTTTTTT. It specifies CASTGTANTGELFF.

This clone was seen a single time. DNA of the CDR3: TGTGCCAGCAGCCAAGCTCTAGCGGGGGTTAGCACAGATACGCAGTATTTT. As protein: CASSQALAGVSTDTQYF. The chain uses TRBV3-1 (or the pseudogene TRBV3-2) and TRBJ2-3; 10 bases are shared with TRBD2. The CDR3 runs 17 residues. With 1 base clipped from V and 0 bases from J, the junction kept 4 bases outside the gene matches. Germline lookup yields CDR1 LGHDT and CDR2 YNNKEL (reference sequence).

This clone came up once. V usage is TRBV5-6 and J usage is TRBJ1-5; possibly TRBD1 for D (6 bases). The V gene lost 3 bases and the J gene lost 4 bases, with 8 bases spanning the gap. This CDR3 region has 13 residues. Germline V lookup: CDR1 SGHDT, CDR2 YYEEEE. The CDR3 sequence is CASSWGRNQPQHF. CDR3 bases: TGTGCCAGCAGCTGGGGGCGGAATCAGCCCCAGCATTTT.

J is TRBJ2-7 and V is TRBV6-1; TRBD1 agrees at 8 bases. The V gene end was trimmed by 2 bases and the J gene end by 2 bases; junction bases not matched to a gene: 5. The CDR3 is made up of 15 amino acids. The V gene's germline CDR1 is MNHNS and CDR2 SASEGT. CDR3 DNA sequence: TGTGCCAGCAGTGAAAACAGGGGGAGACCCTACGAGCAGTACTTC. Encoded protein: CASSENRGRPYEQYF.

This clone was picked up many times. This sequence joins TRBV7-8 and TRBJ2-7; maybe TRBD2 (5 bases). There are 15 residues in the CDR3. Germline-derived CDR1 and CDR2 are SGHVS and FQNEAQ. Deletions cut 6 bases from V and 0 bases from J, with 15 bases between. CDR3 coding DNA: TGTGCCAGCAGTTGGAGGACGGTGAGCTCCTACGAGCAGTACTTC. It translates to CASSWRTVSSYEQYF.

This chain connects TRBV7-9 to TRBJ1-2; 7 bases agree with TRBD1. Germline lookup yields CDR1 SEHNR and CDR2 FQNEAQ (reference sequence). The junction had 7 bases not matched to a gene; V was cut back by 3 bases and J by 12 bases. There are 12 residues in the CDR3. The CDR3 here is CASSLTGTDDTF. CDR3 in DNA: TGTGCCAGCAGCTTGACAGGGACGGACGACACCTTC.

This chain joins TRBV7-3 and TRBJ2-1; 7 bases agree with TRBD1. In germline, CDR1 is SGHTA, CDR2 FQGTGA. V gave up 5 bases and J gave up 3 bases; unmatched junction bases: 10. CDR3 length: 16 residues. For the CDR3, the DNA is TGTGCCAGCAGCCCCCGTCCGGGACAGAACTACAATGAGCAGTTCTTC. Translated, it gives CASSPRPGQNYNEQFF.

The chain recombines TRBV5-1 with TRBJ1-2; D is uncertain. Germline V gene lookup returns CDR1 SGHRS and CDR2 YFSETQ. The CDR3 runs 15 residues. V dropped 4 bases and J dropped 2 bases, with 15 bases sitting between them. This chain's CDR3 is CASSPAGSTNYGYTF. The CDR3 nucleotides read TGCGCCAGCAGCCCTGCGGGCAGCACCAACTATGGCTACACCTTC.

The rearrangement joins TRBV23-1 to TRBJ1-6; TRBD1 agrees at 12 bases. TRBV23-1 is an open reading frame, and its role is uncertain. This CDR3 spans 19 amino acids. V shed 2 bases, J shed 7 bases, and the junction held 12 bases outside the gene matches. DNA of the CDR3: TGCGCCAGCAGTCAAGAGTATCCGGGACAGGGGGCCTTAAATTCACCCCTCCACTTT. Amino acid sequence: CASSQEYPGQGALNSPLHF.